This T cell receptor beta chain was captured by sequencing in a study of T cell repertoires in cytomegalovirus infection. Study background: Both recently identified HLA-C-restricted and well-studied HLA-B-restricted CMV epitopes were used in the study. Signatures in public TCR beta sequences pointed to both CMV infection and matching HLA type.

On this clonotype: Its specificity is unknown.

Findings of the study overall: People with CMV and the relevant HLA were identified by cumulative public TCR beta family frequency. CMV-specific TCR beta clonotypes restricted by HLA-C were the ones dominating the ex vivo response.

Germline V gives CDR1 ENHRY, CDR2 SYGVKD. There are 14 residues in the CDR3. V lost 0 bases and J 13 bases, leaving 13 bases between the germline ends. MiXCR, run by TCRdb on the reads, gives a single entry per CDR3 protein. The data contain some 920,000 distinct CDR3 sequences, 31% of them seen just once; the ten biggest clones take up over 12%. This TCR derives from a human donor in good health (CMV status not recorded). Some clones in this sample may be carry-over from other donors' samples. The material was cultured CD8+ T cells from PBMCs, obtained from culture after CMV antigen stimulation. The chain employs TRBV10-3 and TRBJ1-6; a possible D gene is TRBD1 (6 bases). DNA for the CDR3: TGTGCCATCAGTGAGTCGACAGGAGGATCGCCCCTCCACTTT. Its protein product is CAISESTGGSPLHF.